Listed below are T cell receptor beta chains from one sample, sequenced in a study of cytomegalovirus exposure and HLA in healthy donors. Assay: immunoSEQ multiplex PCR; the TCRdb copy retains only in-frame clones and omits some. Among 50,000 to 70,000 clones listed, more than 70% were seen once. The sequencing input was PBMCs. These receptors all stem from a male donor in good health and CMV-seronegative. CDR3s include the opening cysteine and the closing phenylalanine or tryptophan. Each record gives: clone size, V gene, D gene, J gene, CDR3 protein, CDR3 DNA. A D gene is named only where the DNA matches it firmly. The size field is filled for only some rows; it gives once, few, many or a size class.

abundance: .
v_gene: TRBV7-3
d_gene: TRBD2
j_gene: TRBJ2-1
CDR3aa: CASSGTSGTRLFF
CDR3nt: TGTGCCAGCAGCGGGACTAGCGGTACAAGGCTGTTCTTC

abundance: .
v_gene: TRBV4-2
d_gene: .
j_gene: TRBJ2-2
CDR3aa: CASSQKTGNTGELFF
CDR3nt: TGTGCCAGCAGCCAAAAGACAGGGAACACCGGGGAGCTGTTTTTT

abundance: .
v_gene: TRBV15
d_gene: .
j_gene: TRBJ1-2
CDR3aa: CATSRVGFGEYGYTF
CDR3nt: TGTGCCACCAGCAGAGTCGGTTTCGGGGAATATGGCTACACCTTC

abundance: .
v_gene: TRBV30
d_gene: TRBD2
j_gene: TRBJ2-3
CDR3aa: CAWERLAGGTGTSTDTQYF
CDR3nt: TGTGCCTGGGAAAGACTAGCGGGGGGGACAGGGACGAGCACAGATACGCAGTATTTT

abundance: .
v_gene: TRBV10-3
d_gene: .
j_gene: TRBJ2-6
CDR3aa: CAISGRGPSSGANVLTF
CDR3nt: TGTGCCATCAGTGGAAGAGGGCCCAGCTCTGGGGCCAACGTCCTGACTTTC

abundance: .
v_gene: TRBV6-4
d_gene: .
j_gene: TRBJ1-2
CDR3aa: CASSATGSGYGYTF
CDR3nt: TGTGCCAGCAGTGCCACAGGTTCCGGCTATGGCTACACCTTC

abundance: few
v_gene: TRBV25-1
d_gene: TRBD1
j_gene: TRBJ1-1
CDR3aa: CASSDGTGGLAFF
CDR3nt: TGTGCCAGCAGTGATGGGACAGGCGGCCTAGCTTTCTTT

abundance: .
v_gene: TRBV29-1
d_gene: TRBD1
j_gene: TRBJ1-3
CDR3aa: CSVTGTGAGNTIYF
CDR3nt: TGCAGCGTTACCGGGACAGGTGCTGGAAACACCATATATTTT

abundance: .
v_gene: TRBV19
d_gene: TRBD2
j_gene: TRBJ2-1
CDR3aa: CASSIVGGRGEQFF
CDR3nt: TGTGCCAGTAGTATAGTAGGAGGGAGGGGTGAGCAGTTCTTC

abundance: once
v_gene: TRBV19
d_gene: TRBD1
j_gene: TRBJ1-1
CDR3aa: CASRDRATEAFF
CDR3nt: TGTGCCAGCAGGGACAGGGCAACTGAAGCTTTCTTT

abundance: .
v_gene: TRBV11-1
d_gene: .
j_gene: TRBJ2-7
CDR3aa: CASSLEGRSYEQYF
CDR3nt: TGTGCCAGCAGCTTAGAAGGGAGGTCCTACGAGCAGTACTTC

abundance: .
v_gene: TRBV4-3
d_gene: TRBD1
j_gene: TRBJ2-1
CDR3aa: CASSQDTGGFYNEQFF
CDR3nt: TGCGCCAGCAGCCAAGACACAGGGGGCTTCTACAATGAGCAGTTCTTC

abundance: .
v_gene: TRBV30
d_gene: TRBD1
j_gene: TRBJ1-1
CDR3aa: CAWDLGTGGTVEAFF
CDR3nt: TGTGCCTGGGACCTCGGGACAGGGGGGACCGTTGAAGCTTTCTTT

abundance: few
v_gene: TRBV7-2
d_gene: .
j_gene: TRBJ1-1
CDR3aa: CASSLAGGNTEAFF
CDR3nt: TGTGCCAGCAGCTTAGCAGGGGGGAACACTGAAGCTTTCTTT

abundance: .
v_gene: TRBV14
d_gene: .
j_gene: TRBJ1-2
CDR3aa: CASRRQGYGYTF
CDR3nt: TGTGCCAGCAGGAGGCAGGGATATGGCTACACCTTC

abundance: few
v_gene: TRBV5-4
d_gene: TRBD1
j_gene: TRBJ2-1
CDR3aa: CASSRWGQRDEQFF
CDR3nt: TGTGCCAGCAGCCGGTGGGGACAGCGAGATGAGCAGTTCTTC

abundance: .
v_gene: TRBV6-4
d_gene: .
j_gene: TRBJ2-2
CDR3aa: CASSEGLNTGELFF
CDR3nt: TGTGCCAGCAGCGAGGGACTGAACACCGGGGAGCTGTTTTTT

abundance: .
v_gene: TRBV29-1
d_gene: TRBD2
j_gene: TRBJ2-1
CDR3aa: CSVRGGAKGLDNEQFF
CDR3nt: TGCAGCGTCCGGGGGGGGGCCAAGGGGCTGGACAATGAGCAGTTCTTC

abundance: once
v_gene: TRBV18
d_gene: .
j_gene: TRBJ2-3
CDR3aa: CASIRHAGAGTDTQYF
CDR3nt: TGTGCCAGCATCCGGCATGCGGGGGCCGGCACAGATACGCAGTATTTT

abundance: .
v_gene: TRBV7-9
d_gene: .
j_gene: TRBJ1-3
CDR3aa: CASSEDRSGNTIYF
CDR3nt: TGTGCCAGCAGCGAAGACAGGTCTGGAAACACCATATATTTT